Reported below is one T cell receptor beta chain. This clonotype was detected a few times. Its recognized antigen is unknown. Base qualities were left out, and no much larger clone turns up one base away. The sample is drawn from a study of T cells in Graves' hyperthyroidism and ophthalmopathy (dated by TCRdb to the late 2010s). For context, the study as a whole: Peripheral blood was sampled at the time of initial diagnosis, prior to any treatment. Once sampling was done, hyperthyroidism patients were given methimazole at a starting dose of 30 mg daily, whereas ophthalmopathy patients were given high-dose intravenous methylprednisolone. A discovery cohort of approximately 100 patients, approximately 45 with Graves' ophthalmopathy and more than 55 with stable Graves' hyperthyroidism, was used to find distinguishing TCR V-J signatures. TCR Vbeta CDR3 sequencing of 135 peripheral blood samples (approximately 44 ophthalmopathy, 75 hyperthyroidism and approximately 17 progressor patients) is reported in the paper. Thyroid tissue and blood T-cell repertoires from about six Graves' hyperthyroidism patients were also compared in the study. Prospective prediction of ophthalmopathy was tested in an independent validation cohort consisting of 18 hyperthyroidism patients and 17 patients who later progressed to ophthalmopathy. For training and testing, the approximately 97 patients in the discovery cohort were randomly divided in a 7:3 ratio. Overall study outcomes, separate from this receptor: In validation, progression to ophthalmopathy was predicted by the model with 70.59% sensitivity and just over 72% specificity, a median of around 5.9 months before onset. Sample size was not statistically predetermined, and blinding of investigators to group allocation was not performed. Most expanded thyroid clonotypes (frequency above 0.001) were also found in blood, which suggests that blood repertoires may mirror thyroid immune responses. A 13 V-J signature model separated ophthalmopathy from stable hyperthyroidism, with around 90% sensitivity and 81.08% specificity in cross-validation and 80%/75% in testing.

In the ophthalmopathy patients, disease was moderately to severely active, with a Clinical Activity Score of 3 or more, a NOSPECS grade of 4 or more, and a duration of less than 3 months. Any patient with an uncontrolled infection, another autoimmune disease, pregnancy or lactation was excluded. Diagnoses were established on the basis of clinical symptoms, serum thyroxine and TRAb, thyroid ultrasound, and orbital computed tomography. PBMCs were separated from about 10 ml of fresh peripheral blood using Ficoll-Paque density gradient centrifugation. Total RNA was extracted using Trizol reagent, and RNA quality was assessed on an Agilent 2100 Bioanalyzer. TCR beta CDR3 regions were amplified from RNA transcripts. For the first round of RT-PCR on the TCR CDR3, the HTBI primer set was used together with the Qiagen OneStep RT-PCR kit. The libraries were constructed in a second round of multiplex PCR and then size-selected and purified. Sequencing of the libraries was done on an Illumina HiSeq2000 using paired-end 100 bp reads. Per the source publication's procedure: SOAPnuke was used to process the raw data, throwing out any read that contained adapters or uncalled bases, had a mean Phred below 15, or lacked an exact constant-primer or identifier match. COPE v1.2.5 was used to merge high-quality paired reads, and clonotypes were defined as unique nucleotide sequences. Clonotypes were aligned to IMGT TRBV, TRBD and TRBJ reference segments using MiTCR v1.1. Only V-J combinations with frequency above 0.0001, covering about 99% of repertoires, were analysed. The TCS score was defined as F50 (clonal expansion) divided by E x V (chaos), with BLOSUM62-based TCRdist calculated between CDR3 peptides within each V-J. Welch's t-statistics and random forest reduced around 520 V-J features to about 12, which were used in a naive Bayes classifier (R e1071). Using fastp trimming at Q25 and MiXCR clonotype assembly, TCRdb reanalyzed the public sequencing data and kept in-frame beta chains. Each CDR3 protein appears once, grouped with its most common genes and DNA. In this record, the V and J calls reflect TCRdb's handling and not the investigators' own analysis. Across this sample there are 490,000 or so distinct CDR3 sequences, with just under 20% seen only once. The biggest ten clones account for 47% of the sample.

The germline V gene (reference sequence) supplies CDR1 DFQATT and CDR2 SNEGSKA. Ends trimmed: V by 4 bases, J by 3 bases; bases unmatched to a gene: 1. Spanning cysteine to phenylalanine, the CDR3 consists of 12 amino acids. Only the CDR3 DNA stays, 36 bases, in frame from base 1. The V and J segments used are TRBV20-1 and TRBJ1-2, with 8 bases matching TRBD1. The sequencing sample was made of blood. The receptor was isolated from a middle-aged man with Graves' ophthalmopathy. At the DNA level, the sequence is TGCAGTGCTACAGGGGGCGACTATGGCTACACCTTC. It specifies CSATGGDYGYTF.